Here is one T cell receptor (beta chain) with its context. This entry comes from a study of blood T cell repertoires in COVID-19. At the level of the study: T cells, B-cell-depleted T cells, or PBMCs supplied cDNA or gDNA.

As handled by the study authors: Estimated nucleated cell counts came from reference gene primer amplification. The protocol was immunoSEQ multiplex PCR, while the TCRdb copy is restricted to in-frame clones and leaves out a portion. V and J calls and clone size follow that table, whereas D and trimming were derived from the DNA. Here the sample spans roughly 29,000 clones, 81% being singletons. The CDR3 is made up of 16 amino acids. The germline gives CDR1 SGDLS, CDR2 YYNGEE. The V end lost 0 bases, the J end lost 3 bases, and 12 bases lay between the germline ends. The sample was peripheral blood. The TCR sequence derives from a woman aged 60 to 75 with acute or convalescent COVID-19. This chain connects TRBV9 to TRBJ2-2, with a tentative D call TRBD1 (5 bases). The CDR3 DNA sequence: TGTGCCAGCAGCGTAGTCAAGGGGCCGGACACCGGGGAGCTGTTTTTT. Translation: CASSVVKGPDTGELFF.